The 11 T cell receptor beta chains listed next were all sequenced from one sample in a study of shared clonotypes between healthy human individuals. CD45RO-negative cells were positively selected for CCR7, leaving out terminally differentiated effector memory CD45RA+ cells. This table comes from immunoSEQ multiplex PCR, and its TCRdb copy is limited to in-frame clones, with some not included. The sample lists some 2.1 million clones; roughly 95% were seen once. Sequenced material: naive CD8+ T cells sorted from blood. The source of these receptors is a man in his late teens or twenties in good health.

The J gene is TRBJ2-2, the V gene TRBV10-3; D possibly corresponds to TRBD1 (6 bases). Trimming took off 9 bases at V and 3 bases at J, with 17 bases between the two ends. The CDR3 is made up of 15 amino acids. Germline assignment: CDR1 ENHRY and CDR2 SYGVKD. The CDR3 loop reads CAIHGAGVDTGELFF. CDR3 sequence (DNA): TGTGCCATTCACGGGGCAGGGGTTGACACCGGGGAGCTGTTTTTT.

CDR3 loop: CASSPQNTPTEQYF. The CDR3 nucleotides read TGTGCCAGCAGCCCCCAGAATACACCGACCGAGCAGTACTTC. The rearrangement uses TRBV5-6 and TRBJ2-7, with D unresolved. Germline V lookup: CDR1 SGHDT, CDR2 YYEEEE. V lost 4 bases to trimming and J lost 6 bases, with 17 bases between them. There are 14 residues in the CDR3.

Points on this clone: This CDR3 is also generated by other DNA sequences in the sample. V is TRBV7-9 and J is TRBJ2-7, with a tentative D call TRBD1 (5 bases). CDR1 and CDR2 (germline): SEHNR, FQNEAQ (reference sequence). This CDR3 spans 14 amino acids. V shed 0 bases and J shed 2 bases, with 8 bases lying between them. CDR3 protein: CASSLAGDPYEQYF. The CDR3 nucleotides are TGTGCCAGCAGCTTAGCAGGGGATCCCTACGAGCAGTACTTC.

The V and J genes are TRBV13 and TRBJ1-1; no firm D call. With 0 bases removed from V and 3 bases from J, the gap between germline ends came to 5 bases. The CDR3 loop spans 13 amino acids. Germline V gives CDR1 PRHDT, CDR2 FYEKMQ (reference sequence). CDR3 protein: CASSLGQYTEAFF. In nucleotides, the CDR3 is TGTGCCAGCAGCTTAGGGCAGTACACTGAAGCTTTCTTT. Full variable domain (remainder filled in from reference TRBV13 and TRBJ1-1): AAGVIQSPRHLIKEKRETATLKCYPIPRHDTVYWYQQGPGQDPQFLISFYEKMQSDKGSIPDRFSAQQFSDYHSELNMSSLELGDSALYFCASSLGQYTEAFFGQGTRLTVV.

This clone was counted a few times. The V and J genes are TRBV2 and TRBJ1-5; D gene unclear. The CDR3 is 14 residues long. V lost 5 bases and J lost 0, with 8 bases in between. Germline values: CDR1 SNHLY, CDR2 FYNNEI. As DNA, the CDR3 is TGTGCCAGCAGTCAACTGGGTAGCAATCAGCCCCAGCATTTT. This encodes CASSQLGSNQPQHF.

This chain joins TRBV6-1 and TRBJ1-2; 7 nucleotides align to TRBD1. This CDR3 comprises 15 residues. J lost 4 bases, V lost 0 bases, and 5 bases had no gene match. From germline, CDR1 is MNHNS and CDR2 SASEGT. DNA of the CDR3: TGTGCCAGCAGTGAAGCGGACAGGAACTCCTATGGCTACACCTTC. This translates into CASSEADRNSYGYTF.

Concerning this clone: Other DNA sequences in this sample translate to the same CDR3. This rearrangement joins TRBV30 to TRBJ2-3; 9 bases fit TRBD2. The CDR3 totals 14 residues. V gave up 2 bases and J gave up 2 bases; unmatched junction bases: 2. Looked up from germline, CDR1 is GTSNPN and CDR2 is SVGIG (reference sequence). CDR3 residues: CAWSLAGITDTQYF. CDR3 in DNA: TGTGCCTGGAGTCTAGCGGGGATCACAGATACGCAGTATTTT.

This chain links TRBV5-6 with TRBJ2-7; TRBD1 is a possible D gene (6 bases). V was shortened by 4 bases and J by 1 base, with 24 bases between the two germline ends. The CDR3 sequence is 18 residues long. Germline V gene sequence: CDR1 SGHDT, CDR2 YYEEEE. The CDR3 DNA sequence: TGTGCCAGCAGCCGAGGGCTATACAGGGAGAGAATATCCTACGAGCAGTACTTC. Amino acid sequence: CASSRGLYRERISYEQYF.

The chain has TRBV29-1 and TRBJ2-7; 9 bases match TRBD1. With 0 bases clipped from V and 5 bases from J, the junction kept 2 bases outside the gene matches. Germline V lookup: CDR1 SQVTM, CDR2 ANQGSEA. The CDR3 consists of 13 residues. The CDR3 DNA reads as TGCAGCGTTGAAGAGGGACAGGGAAACGAGCAGTACTTC. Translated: CSVEEGQGNEQYF.

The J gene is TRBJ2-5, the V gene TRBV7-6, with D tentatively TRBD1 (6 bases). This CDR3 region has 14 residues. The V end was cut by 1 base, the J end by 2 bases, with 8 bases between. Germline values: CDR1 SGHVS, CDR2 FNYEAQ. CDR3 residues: CASSLDGQQETQYF. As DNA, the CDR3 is TGTGCCAGCAGCTTAGACGGACAGCAAGAGACCCAGTACTTC.

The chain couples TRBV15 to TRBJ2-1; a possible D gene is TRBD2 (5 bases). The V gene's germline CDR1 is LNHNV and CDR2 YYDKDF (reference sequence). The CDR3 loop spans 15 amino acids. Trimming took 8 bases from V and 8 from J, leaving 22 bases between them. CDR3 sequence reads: CATLGELLQDDEQFF. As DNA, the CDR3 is TGTGCCACCCTCGGGGAACTACTGCAGGACGATGAGCAGTTCTTC.